Listed below are T cell receptor beta chains from one sample, sequenced in a study of blood T cell repertoires in COVID-19. The data were produced by immunoSEQ multiplex PCR, yet TCRdb's version contains in-frame clones alone and is incomplete. Of a few hundred thousand clones in the sample, more than 75% were seen once. Sample: PBMCs or T cells enriched from blood (not recorded which). Every receptor here comes from a man aged 25 to 40 who had recovered from COVID-19. Both conserved end residues are part of each CDR3. The D gene is left open where the match is weak. Some rows mark clone size as missing; the rest say once, few, many or name a class of expanded clone.

v_call	clone_size	j_call	cdr3_length	d_call	cdr3_aa	cdr3_nt
TRBV4-2	once	TRBJ2-7	15	-	CASSQDLRAEDEQYF	TGTGCCAGCAGCCAAGATTTGAGGGCAGAGGACGAGCAGTACTTC
TRBV19	-	TRBJ2-1	16	-	CASSIAGQRPYNEQFF	TGTGCCAGTAGTATAGCGGGACAACGACCCTACAATGAGCAGTTCTTC
TRBV10-3	-	TRBJ1-3	14	-	CAISDVESGNTIYF	TGTGCCATCAGTGACGTCGAGTCTGGAAACACCATATATTTT
TRBV7-9	-	TRBJ2-2	15	-	CASSPKLGYTGELFF	TGTGCCAGCAGCCCAAAGCTGGGCTACACCGGGGAGCTGTTTTTT
TRBV30	-	TRBJ2-7	14	-	CAWSVLYSSYEQYF	TGTGCCTGGAGTGTTCTCTATTCCTCCTACGAGCAGTACTTC
TRBV6-2/TRBV6-3	once	TRBJ2-3	16	-	CASSYGGRGSTDTQYF	TGTGCCAGCAGTTATGGAGGCAGGGGCAGCACAGATACGCAGTATTTT
TRBV11-2	-	TRBJ1-2	15	-	CASSSLLDRLYGYTF	TGTGCCAGCAGCTCATTACTTGACAGACTCTATGGCTACACCTTC
TRBV9	-	TRBJ1-5	15	-	CASSVSHRPDQPQHF	TGTGCCAGCAGCGTTTCCCACAGGCCTGATCAGCCCCAGCATTTT
TRBV19	-	TRBJ1-6	13	-	CASSIAINSPLHF	TGTGCCAGTAGTATAGCTATAAATTCACCCCTCCACTTT
TRBV4-3	-	TRBJ1-6	17	-	CASSQVWTGTGNSPLHF	TGCGCCAGCAGCCAAGTATGGACGGGAACTGGCAATTCACCCCTCCACTTT
TRBV7-8	-	TRBJ2-3	17	TRBD2	CASSLGLAGATSSTQYF	TGTGCCAGCAGCTTAGGTTTAGCGGGTGCCACCTCCAGTACGCAGTATTTT
TRBV6-5	-	TRBJ2-7	16	-	CASSSLSTVSSYEQYF	TGTGCCAGCAGTTCCTTGTCGACAGTGAGCTCCTACGAGCAGTACTTC
TRBV6-5	once	TRBJ2-5	14	-	CASPPGHLQETQYF	TGTGCCAGTCCTCCGGGACACCTTCAAGAGACCCAGTACTTC
TRBV7-9	-	TRBJ1-1	15	TRBD1	CASSFPQGVNTEAFF	TGTGCCAGCAGCTTCCCACAGGGGGTGAACACTGAAGCTTTCTTT
TRBV11-3	-	TRBJ1-6	13	-	CASSSGTNSPLHF	TGTGCCAGCAGCTCCGGGACAAATTCACCCCTCCACTTT
TRBV18	-	TRBJ2-6	20	TRBD1	CASSLREAGTGSSGANVLTF	TGTGCCAGCTCCCTAAGGGAGGCCGGGACAGGGAGCTCTGGGGCCAACGTCCTGACTTTC
TRBV19	-	TRBJ1-2	16	TRBD1	CASIGRTGGYGYGYTF	TGTGCCAGTATAGGTCGTACAGGGGGCTATGGCTATGGCTACACCTTC
TRBV6-5	-	TRBJ1-1	15	TRBD1	CASSYRRGQGIEAFF	TGTGCCAGCAGTTACCGCAGGGGACAGGGGATAGAAGCTTTCTTT
TRBV6-5	-	TRBJ1-1	16	-	CASSYSRGGTGTEAFF	TGTGCCAGCAGTTACTCACGAGGGGGAACGGGCACTGAAGCTTTCTTT
TRBV10-3	-	TRBJ1-6	16	TRBD1	CAIKAGTGRGNSPLHF	TGTGCCATCAAGGCCGGGACAGGGAGGGGGAATTCACCCCTCCACTTT
TRBV15	-	TRBJ2-2	14	-	CATSRDRRAGELFF	TGTGCCACCAGCAGAGATCGGAGGGCCGGGGAGCTGTTTTTT
TRBV6-5	once	TRBJ1-1	15	-	CASSYSIRILAEAFF	TGTGCCAGCAGTTACTCGATACGTATTCTAGCTGAAGCTTTCTTT
TRBV30	-	TRBJ2-7	14	TRBD2	CAWSRIGRTYEQYF	TGTGCCTGGAGTCGAATCGGGAGGACCTACGAGCAGTACTTC
TRBV4-1	once	TRBJ2-5	15	TRBD2	CASSLRDYTQETQYF	TGCGCCAGCAGCCTACGGGACTACACCCAAGAGACCCAGTACTTC
TRBV6-5	-	TRBJ1-5	14	-	CASGQGNSNQPQHF	TGTGCCAGCGGCCAGGGGAATAGCAATCAGCCCCAGCATTTT
TRBV30	-	TRBJ2-1	11	-	CAWSGQNEQFF	TGTGCCTGGAGTGGCCAGAATGAGCAGTTCTTC
TRBV19	once	TRBJ2-1	13	-	CASSGRSYNEQFF	TGTGCCAGTAGCGGTCGCTCCTACAATGAGCAGTTCTTC
TRBV14	-	TRBJ2-5	16	TRBD2	CASSPIFGLAGETQYF	TGTGCCAGCAGCCCGATTTTCGGACTAGCAGGGGAGACCCAGTACTTC
TRBV5-1	-	TRBJ2-3	16	TRBD1	CASSLGQGAPTDTQYF	TGCGCCAGCAGCCTGGGCCAGGGGGCTCCGACAGATACGCAGTATTTT
TRBV19	once	TRBJ1-1	13	-	CASSISGNTEAFF	TGTGCCAGTAGTATTAGCGGCAACACTGAAGCTTTCTTT
TRBV10-3	-	TRBJ1-6	16	TRBD1	CAIGTEKSLDGSPLHF	TGTGCCATCGGGACAGAAAAATCTTTGGATGGTTCACCCCTCCACTTT
TRBV30	-	TRBJ2-7	11	TRBD1	CALDRAYEQYF	TGTGCCTTGGACAGGGCCTACGAGCAGTACTTC
TRBV27	-	TRBJ2-5	18	TRBD2	CASSIWTSGGAKQETQYF	TGTGCCAGCAGTATATGGACTAGCGGGGGGGCCAAACAAGAGACCCAGTACTTC
TRBV3-1/TRBV3-2	-	TRBJ1-1	13	-	CASSQASRGEAFF	TGTGCCAGCAGCCAAGCTTCCCGGGGGGAGGCTTTCTTT
TRBV25-1	-	TRBJ2-3	16	-	CASSVGGFSSTDTQYF	TGTGCCAGCAGTGTTGGGGGCTTCTCTAGCACAGATACGCAGTATTTT
TRBV25-1	-	TRBJ2-5	15	-	CASSDLRDNKETQYF	TGTGCCAGCAGTGACCTCCGGGACAACAAAGAGACCCAGTACTTC
TRBV15	few	TRBJ2-5	17	TRBD1	CATSSGLGTGGKETQYF	TGTGCCACCAGCAGCGGCCTGGGGACAGGGGGCAAAGAGACCCAGTACTTC
TRBV9	-	TRBJ2-2	15	TRBD1	CASSEGQGSTGELFF	TGTGCCAGCAGTGAAGGACAGGGGAGCACCGGGGAGCTGTTTTTT
TRBV11-2	-	TRBJ2-7	15	TRBD2	CASWDRLAGEYEQYF	TGTGCCAGCTGGGACCGACTAGCGGGGGAGTACGAGCAGTACTTC
TRBV11-2	-	TRBJ1-1	14	-	CASSSSWRNTEAFF	TGTGCCAGCAGCTCCAGTTGGAGGAACACTGAAGCTTTCTTT
TRBV10-1	once	TRBJ2-4	14	TRBD1	CASSGDSAKNIQYF	TGCGCCAGCAGTGGGGACAGCGCCAAAAACATTCAGTACTTC
TRBV15	-	TRBJ2-2	17	TRBD2	CATSGYSGGRYTGELFF	TGTGCCACCAGCGGATATAGCGGGGGGAGGTACACCGGGGAGCTGTTTTTT
TRBV7-8	-	TRBJ2-1	15	TRBD2	CASSFSGGGANEQFF	TGTGCCAGCAGCTTTAGCGGGGGGGGTGCAAATGAGCAGTTCTTC
TRBV7-3	few	TRBJ2-2	17	TRBD1	CASSPLSGQGYTGELFF	TGTGCCAGCAGCCCCCTGAGCGGACAGGGGTACACCGGGGAGCTGTTTTTT
TRBV30	-	TRBJ2-2	16	TRBD1	CAWTKSRDRATGELFF	TGTGCCTGGACGAAATCCCGAGACAGGGCCACCGGGGAGCTGTTTTTT
TRBV5-1	-	TRBJ2-3	15	-	CASSLGGPSTDTQYF	TGCGCCAGCAGCTTGGGGGGCCCCAGCACAGATACGCAGTATTTT
TRBV7-9	-	TRBJ2-3	13	TRBD2	CASSLGLADTQYF	TGTGCCAGCAGCTTAGGACTAGCGGATACGCAGTATTTT
TRBV6-2/TRBV6-3	few	TRBJ1-2	13	TRBD1	CASSWDSNYGYTF	TGTGCCAGCAGTTGGGACAGCAACTATGGCTACACCTTC
TRBV2	-	TRBJ1-1	13	TRBD1	CATTGQRNTEAFF	TGTGCCACCACGGGACAGCGGAACACTGAAGCTTTCTTT
TRBV30	-	TRBJ1-1	12	-	CAWSAIVSEAFF	TGTGCCTGGAGTGCTATAGTCTCTGAAGCTTTCTTT
TRBV18	-	TRBJ1-2	14	-	CASSPPDRAYGYTF	TGTGCCAGCTCACCACCGGACAGAGCCTATGGCTACACCTTC
TRBV29-1	-	TRBJ1-2	12	-	CSVEQGERGYTF	TGCAGCGTTGAGCAGGGTGAGAGAGGCTACACCTTC
TRBV19	-	TRBJ1-3	15	-	CASSGPTTRPDTIYF	TGTGCCAGTAGTGGGCCGACCACCAGACCCGACACCATATATTTT